The 32 T cell receptor beta chains presented below share a single source sample, sequenced in a study of blood T cell repertoires in COVID-19. The repertoire was sequenced with immunoSEQ multiplex PCR; TCRdb's copy has only in-frame clones and lacks some. The sample carries 500,000 or so clones, approximately 90% recorded once. Specimen: PBMCs or T cells enriched from blood (not recorded which). The receptor source for this set is a woman aged 18-29 years who had recovered from COVID-19.

This rearrangement joins TRBV7-6 to TRBJ1-2; a weak D match, TRBD1 (5 bases). Germline assignment: CDR1 SGHVS and CDR2 FNYEAQ. This CDR3 has 13 residues. Trimming stripped 6 bases from V and 6 bases from J, with 14 bases between. The CDR3 nucleotides read TGTGCCAGCAGTATTGGAACGGACAATGGCTACACCTTC. It specifies CASSIGTDNGYTF.

The V gene is TRBV24-1, the J gene TRBJ1-5; 7 nucleotides match TRBD1. Germline CDR1 reads KGHDR; CDR2 reads SFDVKD. J was trimmed by 4 bases and V by 3 bases; bases with no gene match: 5. There are 15 residues in the CDR3. The DNA for the CDR3 is TGTGCCACCAGTGATGCAGGGGGAGGTAATCAGCCCCAGCATTTT. Encoded protein: CATSDAGGGNQPQHF.

This chain uses TRBV7-2 with TRBJ2-1; D possibly corresponds to TRBD2 (5 bases). CDR1 and CDR2 from the germline V gene are SGHTA and FQGNSA. V shed 1 base and J shed 8 bases, with 15 bases lying between them. This CDR3 has 15 amino acids. CDR3 sequence reads: CASSLGPAASHEQFF. CDR3 DNA: TGTGCCAGCAGCTTAGGTCCAGCGGCGTCGCATGAGCAGTTCTTC.

The count of this clone is one. The chain links TRBV12-3 or TRBV12-4 to TRBJ1-1; D is possibly TRBD1 (5 bases). The ends were cut back, 1 base at V and 6 bases at J, with 6 bases in the middle. This CDR3 has 12 amino acids. CDR3 DNA: TGTGCCAGCAGTTTAGGGGGGGCTGAAGCTTTCTTT. It specifies CASSLGGAEAFF.

This clone was observed a handful of times. The chain has TRBV2 and TRBJ1-4; 10 nucleotides agree with TRBD1. With V trimmed by 6 bases and J by 8 bases, 6 bases remained unmatched. Germline V CDR1 and CDR2: SNHLY, FYNNEI. The CDR3 is 14 residues long. CDR3 DNA: TGTGCCAGCAGAGGACAGGGGGAGACGGAAAAACTGTTTTTT. It specifies CASRGQGETEKLFF.

The sample holds one count of this clone. V and J are TRBV10-3 and TRBJ2-3; D not resolved. Germline-derived CDR1 and CDR2 are ENHRY and SYGVKD. This CDR3 region has 17 residues. V was pared by 6 bases and J by 0 bases, with 19 bases between. The CDR3 protein is CAISGSRVPKSTDTQYF. Written as DNA, the CDR3 is TGTGCCATCAGCGGGTCTCGAGTCCCGAAGAGCACAGATACGCAGTATTTT.

CDR3 residues: CASSAGYEQYF. CDR3 bases: TGCGCCAGCAGCGCCGGCTACGAGCAGTACTTC. The chain is built from TRBV5-1 and TRBJ2-7, with D unresolved. Germline CDR1 is SGHRS and CDR2 is YFSETQ. V lost 4 bases and J 3 bases, leaving 5 bases between the germline ends. This CDR3 contains 11 residues. The whole variable domain, remainder taken from reference TRBV5-1 and TRBJ2-7, is KAGVTQTPRYLIKTRGQQVTLSCSPISGHRSVSWYQQTPGQGLQFLFEYFSETQRNKGNFPGRFSGRQFSNSRSEMNVSTLELGDSALYLCASSAGYEQYFGPGTRLTVT.

The sample holds one count of this clone. The CDR3 coding sequence is TGTGCCAGCAGCCAGGGGAGACAGGGGTCAGATACGCAGTATTTT. Protein sequence: CASSQGRQGSDTQYF. This chain uses TRBV3-1 (or the pseudogene TRBV3-2) with TRBJ2-3, with TRBD1 matching 8 bases. Germline V CDR1 and CDR2: LGHDT, YNNKEL (reference sequence). J gave up 4 bases and V 3 bases, and 6 bases lay outside the gene matches. The CDR3 runs 15 residues.

The chain is built from TRBV7-3 and TRBJ1-1; D might be TRBD1 (5 bases). Trimming took 2 bases from V and 2 from J, leaving 18 bases between them. The CDR3 is 17 amino acids. CDR1 and CDR2 from the germline V gene are SGHTA and FQGTGA. The DNA for the CDR3 is TGTGCCAGCAGCTTATATCCCGGACAAATATTAAACACTGAAGCTTTCTTT. Its translation is CASSLYPGQILNTEAFF.

The V call is TRBV5-4, the J call TRBJ2-1, with a weak D call TRBD2 (5 bases). The germline V gene has CDR1 SGHNT and CDR2 YYREEE (reference sequence). The CDR3 consists of 15 residues. Trimming left V 3 bases short and J 5 bases short, with 15 bases between. CDR3 coding DNA: TGTGCCAGCAGCTCGGGGTCCGGACTTCACAATGAGCAGTTCTTC. Translation: CASSSGSGLHNEQFF.

This clone was seen a few times. The chain recombines TRBV6-2 or TRBV6-3 with TRBJ1-5; D not certain. The germline V gene has CDR1 MNHEY and CDR2 SVGEGT. The CDR3 consists of 13 residues. Trimming took off 2 bases at V and 4 bases at J, with 6 bases between the two ends. CDR3 DNA sequence: TGTGCCAGCAGTTACACCAGAAATCAGCCCCAGCATTTT. It translates to CASSYTRNQPQHF.

CDR3 in DNA: TGTGCCTGGAGCCCTGGTCCGCGGGGCTACACCTTC. Translation: CAWSPGPRGYTF. The rearrangement joins TRBV30 to TRBJ1-2, with unresolved D. The CDR3 contains 12 residues. Germline CDR1 and CDR2: GTSNPN and SVGIG (reference sequence). V lost 3 bases and J 8 bases, leaving 13 bases between the germline ends. Combining the CDR3 with reference TRBV30 and TRBJ1-2 gives the whole variable domain SQTIHQWPATLVQPVGSPLSLECTVEGTSNPNLYWYRQAAGRGLQLLFYSVGIGQISSEVPQNLSASRPQDRQFILSSKKLLLSDSGFYLCAWSPGPRGYTFGSGTRLTVV.

CDR3 sequence: CASSLLLAGTQYF. CDR3 nucleotides: TGTGCCAGCAGCTTGTTACTAGCGGGTACGCAGTATTTT. The chain joins TRBV5-4 to TRBJ2-3; 9 nucleotides agree with TRBD2. The length of the CDR3 is 13 residues. CDR1 is SGHNT, CDR2 YYREEE, per germline (reference sequence). Trimming removed 1 base from V and 8 bases from J; junction bases left unmatched: 2.

The chain combines TRBV2 with TRBJ2-2, with 10 nucleotides matching TRBD2. Germline-derived CDR1 and CDR2 are SNHLY and FYNNEI. The CDR3 sequence is 14 residues long. Trimming at V came to 4 bases and at J to 4 bases, leaving 0 bases not matched to a gene. The CDR3 region is CASSGLAGTGELFF. CDR3 DNA sequence: TGTGCCAGCAGTGGACTAGCGGGCACCGGGGAGCTGTTTTTT.

The V gene is TRBV30, the J gene TRBJ1-1; D not certain. Deletions cut 6 bases from V and 1 base from J, with 15 bases between. This CDR3 region has 14 residues. Germline assignment: CDR1 GTSNPN and CDR2 SVGIG (reference sequence). The CDR3 region has the DNA TGTGCCTGTCCTCCCGACTTCGGGAACACTGAAGCTTTCTTT. It codes for CACPPDFGNTEAFF.

The V and J genes are TRBV2 and TRBJ1-6; unclear D gene. Germline loops: CDR1 SNHLY, CDR2 FYNNEI. This CDR3 region has 15 residues. V lost 3 bases to trimming and J lost 7 bases, with 13 bases between them. CDR3 sequence (DNA): TGTGCCAGCAGTGAGATGTCAGAAAAGAATTCACCCCTCCACTTT. This translates into CASSEMSEKNSPLHF.

V gene TRBV7-3 combines with J gene TRBJ1-3; 7 bases are shared with TRBD1. Germline CDR1 SGHTA, CDR2 FQGTGA. The CDR3 contains 18 residues. V dropped 3 bases and J dropped 3; count of bases not matched to a gene: 14. This CDR3 is CASSFGGNRQGDGNTIYF. CDR3 coding DNA: TGTGCCAGCAGCTTTGGTGGAAACCGACAGGGCGATGGAAACACCATATATTTT.

As concerns this clone: This sample includes further DNA sequences coding for the same CDR3. The rearrangement joins TRBV5-6 to TRBJ2-7; D is possibly TRBD1 (6 bases). The CDR3 loop spans 12 amino acids. Trimming stripped 4 bases from V and 3 bases from J, with 8 bases between. Germline V lookup: CDR1 SGHDT, CDR2 YYEEEE. The CDR3 DNA is TGTGCCAGCAGCCTAGGGGGCTACGAGCAGTACTTC. It encodes CASSLGGYEQYF.

This clone was picked up a small number of times. The V call is TRBV28, the J call TRBJ1-5; no definite D call. Trimming removed 4 bases at V and 0 bases at J, with 16 bases between. CDR3 length: 17 residues. Per germline, CDR1 MDHEN and CDR2 SYDVKM. The CDR3 DNA reads as TGTGCCAGCAGTTCTGAAACAGAATATACTAGCAATCAGCCCCAGCATTTT. Amino acids: CASSSETEYTSNQPQHF.

The chain couples TRBV28 to TRBJ1-1; TRBD1 matches 8 bases. The trim removed 6 bases at V and 2 bases at J, leaving 2 bases unmatched. CDR3 length: 13 amino acids. CDR1 and CDR2 (germline): MDHEN, SYDVKM. This CDR3 reads CASRDRENTEAFF. CDR3 bases: TGTGCCAGCAGGGACAGGGAAAACACTGAAGCTTTCTTT.

The chain recombines TRBV19 with TRBJ2-3; 7 bases map to TRBD1. The CDR3 runs to 15 residues. The V segment lost 6 bases and the J segment 1 base; nucleotides outside the gene matches: 7. The V gene's germline CDR1 is LNHDA and CDR2 SQIVND (reference sequence). The CDR3, as DNA: TGTGCCAGTAGGGCGAACCAGGGGGGCACAGATACGCAGTATTTT. Protein product: CASRANQGGTDTQYF. The full variable domain, its missing parts supplied by reference TRBV19 and TRBJ2-3, is DGGITQSPKYLFRKEGQNVTLSCEQNLNHDAMYWYRQDPGQGLRLIYYSQIVNDFQKGDIAEGYSVSREKKESFPLTVTSAQKNPTAFYLCASRANQGGTDTQYFGPGTRLTVL.

This chain connects TRBV6-5 to TRBJ1-1; TRBD1 aligns across 7 bases. The germline V gene has CDR1 MNHEY and CDR2 SVGAGI. The CDR3 loop spans 16 amino acids. Germline trimming cut 2 bases from V and 2 bases from J; bases unmatched to any gene: 8. The CDR3 region has the DNA TGTGCCAGCAGTTACGACAGGGTCCGATTTAACACTGAAGCTTTCTTT. It yields the protein CASSYDRVRFNTEAFF.

The chain couples TRBV3-1 (or the pseudogene TRBV3-2) to TRBJ1-1; D gene uncertain. The CDR3 has 14 residues. In germline, CDR1 is LGHDT, CDR2 YNNKEL (reference sequence). The V gene lost 0 bases and the J gene lost 2 bases, with 7 bases spanning the gap. CDR3 residues: CASSQDEGNTEAFF. Here the CDR3 DNA reads TGTGCCAGCAGCCAAGACGAGGGTAACACTGAAGCTTTCTTT.

This clone has only one observation. J is TRBJ2-5 and V is TRBV7-8; 7 bases line up with TRBD2. This CDR3 comprises 15 residues. V shed 1 base and J 10 bases; nucleotides not matched to a gene: 12. From germline, CDR1 is SGHVS and CDR2 FQNEAQ. The CDR3 DNA reads as TGTGCCAGCAGCTTAGTTGAAGCGGGGTCCAGGGACCAGTACTTC. Translating it yields CASSLVEAGSRDQYF.

The J gene is TRBJ2-2, the V gene TRBV5-4; TRBD1 matches 7 bases. The CDR3 contains 16 residues. The germline gives CDR1 SGHNT, CDR2 YYREEE (reference sequence). With V trimmed by 4 bases and J by 3 bases, 9 bases remained unmatched. The CDR3 nucleotides are TGTGCCAGCAGCAGATACAGGGGAAAGGACACCGGGGAGCTGTTTTTT. This sequence encodes CASSRYRGKDTGELFF.

This clone is a singleton in its sample. The genes are TRBV28 and TRBJ1-2; 7 nucleotides line up with TRBD1. The CDR3 covers 15 residues. CDR1 and CDR2 from the germline V gene are MDHEN and SYDVKM. V lost 2 bases and J lost 7; bases outside the gene matches: 10. The chain's CDR3 is CASSLNRLTGLGYTF. The DNA for the CDR3 is TGTGCCAGCAGTTTAAATCGGTTGACAGGGCTTGGCTACACCTTC.

This clone has a handful of counts. J is TRBJ2-2 and V is TRBV10-3, with 11 positions matching TRBD2. Germline assignment: CDR1 ENHRY and CDR2 SYGVKD. The CDR3 has 17 residues. J was trimmed by 3 bases and V by 10 bases; bases with no gene match: 13. The CDR3 reads CATRPGLAGGYTGELFF. The CDR3 DNA is TGTGCCACCCGCCCCGGTTTAGCGGGGGGGTACACCGGGGAGCTGTTTTTT.

This rearrangement joins TRBV10-3 to TRBJ1-1; D remains unclear. Trimming took off 10 bases at V and 2 bases at J, with 14 bases between the two ends. This CDR3 region has 13 residues. Germline CDR1 and CDR2: ENHRY and SYGVKD. In DNA, the CDR3 is TGTGCCACCGGGGAATCTGGTAACACTGAAGCTTTCTTT. Its protein is CATGESGNTEAFF.

The rearrangement joins TRBV12-5 to TRBJ1-1; D not resolved. This CDR3 has 13 residues. The V end lost 3 bases, the J end lost 3 bases, and 8 bases lay between the germline ends. CDR1 and CDR2 (germline): LGHNT, FRNRAP. CDR3 DNA: TGTGCTAGTGGTTTATCAGTGGACACTGAAGCTTTCTTT. Translated, it gives CASGLSVDTEAFF.

The chain joins TRBV30 to TRBJ2-1, with D possibly matching TRBD1 (6 bases). V shed 2 bases and J shed 0 bases, with 8 bases lying between them. The CDR3 covers 14 residues. Germline values: CDR1 GTSNPN, CDR2 SVGIG (reference sequence). Here the CDR3 reads CAWSQGNSYNEQFF. The CDR3 DNA reads TGTGCCTGGAGTCAGGGGAACTCCTACAATGAGCAGTTCTTC.

This chain connects TRBV7-9 to TRBJ1-2; D remains ambiguous. This CDR3 region has 12 residues. The V end lost 5 bases, the J end lost 8 bases, and 12 bases lay between the germline ends. Germline V gene lookup returns CDR1 SEHNR and CDR2 FQNEAQ (reference sequence). The CDR3 region is CASSLNLEGYTF. Written as DNA, the CDR3 is TGTGCCAGCAGCCTGAACCTAGAAGGCTACACCTTC.

The rearrangement links TRBV11-2 to TRBJ2-5, with 7 bases fitting TRBD1. Germline CDR1 reads SGHAT; CDR2 reads FQNNGV. The CDR3 extends over 15 amino acids. With V trimmed by 1 base and J by 4 bases, 6 bases remained unmatched. This CDR3 reads CASSLGGGLGETQYF. The DNA for the CDR3 is TGTGCCAGCAGCTTAGGAGGGGGCCTAGGAGAGACCCAGTACTTC. Drawing the rest from reference TRBV11-2 and TRBJ2-5, the complete variable domain is EAGVAQSPRYKIIEKRQSVAFWCNPISGHATLYWYQQILGQGPKLLIQFQNNGVVDDSQLPKDRFSAERLKGVDSTLKIQPAKLEDSAVYLCASSLGGGLGETQYFGPGTRLLVL.